The clone carrying this T cell receptor beta chain came up a few times. What it binds is not known. The sample originates from a study of cytomegalovirus exposure and HLA in healthy donors. Study outcomes and limitations: As was reported, the classifier diagnosed cytomegalovirus status with high specificity and sensitivity. The study recorded more than 150 TCR beta chains that were cytomegalovirus-associated. As a later analysis revealed, most CMV-associated TCR beta chains appeared HLA-restricted.

Regarding donors, all were healthy bone marrow donors. Use of 60 Vbeta and 13 Jbeta primers characterized the PCR. Clones were sequenced by immunoSEQ multiplex PCR, and TCRdb holds only the in-frame ones, with some missing. The table includes around 170,000 clones, 70% to 80% detected once. Looked up from germline, CDR1 is SNHLY and CDR2 is FYNNEI. The CDR3 is 12 amino acids. Trimming removed 8 bases from V and 9 bases from J, with 16 bases in between. The J gene is TRBJ2-5, the V gene TRBV2, with D possibly being TRBD2 (7 bases). The sequence derives from a woman between 35 and 50 years old in good health and CMV-seronegative. Material for sequencing was PBMCs. CDR3: CASAAGARPQYF. The CDR3 DNA follows: TGTGCCAGCGCGGCGGGGGCGCGGCCCCAGTACTTC.